The entry that follows covers one T cell receptor beta chain sequence. Measured with immunoSEQ multiplex PCR; TCRdb has only the in-frame clones, and not every one. Among 150,000 to 200,000 clones, around 88% were seen once, and the ten largest hold about 1.8%. The CDR3 consists of 12 residues. V was pared by 3 bases and J by 5 bases, with 6 bases between. CDR1 and CDR2 from the germline V gene are SGHRS and YFSETQ. This sample stems from a study of control samples from healthy donors and cancer patients. The chain recombines TRBV5-1 with TRBJ2-1; D uncertain. Sequenced sample: blood. This clonotype was obtained from a man aged 18 to 35 in good health. CDR3 residues: CASSWVHNEQFF. The DNA for the CDR3 is TGCGCCAGCAGCTGGGTCCACAATGAGCAGTTCTTC.